A selection of T cell receptor beta chains follows, all from one sample in a study of cytomegalovirus exposure and HLA in healthy donors. Profiling relied on immunoSEQ multiplex PCR, and the TCRdb table lists in-frame clones only, not all of them. The repertoire holds more than 95,000 clones, around 10% seen once, with 5.8% in the top ten. Sequences were obtained from PBMCs. These receptors were collected from a man aged 40-50 years in good health and CMV-seropositive. Each CDR3 is given with its conserved first and last residue. The D gene is left open where the match is weak. Size values are once, few and many counts, or a class for expanded clones, and some rows have none.

>TRBJ2-7|few|TRBV13|TRBD2|15
CASSHLAGSSYEQYF
TGTGCCAGCAGCCACCTAGCGGGCAGCTCCTACGAGCAGTACTTC
>TRBJ2-2|few|TRBV9|TRBD2|20
CASTGTSGTSGERDTGELFF
TGTGCCAGTACAGGGACCTCCGGGACTAGCGGAGAACGCGACACCGGGGAGCTGTTTTTT
>TRBJ2-7|few|TRBV6-6|-|14
CASSGRRRDYEQYF
TGTGCCAGCAGTGGCCGGAGGAGAGACTACGAGCAGTACTTC
>TRBJ2-7|-|TRBV5-1|TRBD2|15
CASSRGTSDSYEQYF
TGCGCCAGCAGCCGAGGGACTAGCGACTCCTACGAGCAGTACTTC
>TRBJ1-1|few|TRBV11-2|-|12
CASILSSGGAFF
TGTGCCAGCATCCTTAGTTCGGGGGGAGCTTTCTTT
>TRBJ2-7|few|TRBV27|TRBD2|15
CASSGGLAPQYEQYF
TGTGCCAGCAGTGGGGGACTAGCCCCCCAATACGAGCAGTACTTC
>TRBJ2-3|-|TRBV4-2|TRBD2|15
CASSQAAGGPDTQYF
TGTGCCAGCAGCCAAGCGGCGGGAGGGCCAGATACGCAGTATTTT
>TRBJ2-1|-|TRBV7-6|TRBD2|17
CASSLVAGRALYNEQFF
TGTGCCAGCAGCTTAGTAGCGGGGAGGGCCTTATACAATGAGCAGTTCTTC
>TRBJ2-2|few|TRBV6-1|-|15
CASSELLSNTGELFF
TGTGCCAGCAGTGAACTACTCTCGAACACCGGGGAGCTGTTTTTT
>TRBJ2-2|-|TRBV7-9|TRBD1|18
CASSLGFGQVDVTGELFF
TGTGCCAGCAGCTTAGGTTTCGGACAGGTGGATGTCACCGGGGAGCTGTTTTTT
>TRBJ2-2|-|TRBV11-3|-|14
CASSLKRSSGELFF
TGTGCCAGCAGCTTAAAGCGATCATCCGGGGAGCTGTTTTTT
>TRBJ2-7|few|TRBV11-2|-|15
CASSLAGRVDHEQYF
TGTGCCAGCAGCTTAGCTGGCAGGGTCGATCACGAGCAGTACTTC
>TRBJ2-3|few|TRBV7-3|-|15
CASSLDRRSTDTQYF
TGTGCCAGCAGCCTCGACAGGAGATCCACAGATACGCAGTATTTT
>TRBJ1-2|-|TRBV29-1|-|13
CSAEPQGPGGYTF
TGCAGCGCCGAGCCGCAGGGGCCCGGTGGCTACACCTTC
>TRBJ2-7|-|TRBV14|-|14
CASRPAAGVGEQYF
TGTGCCAGCAGACCGGCGGCAGGGGTAGGCGAGCAGTACTTC
>TRBJ2-7|-|TRBV28|TRBD1|14
CASSLTGPSYEQYF
TGTGCCAGCAGTTTGACAGGGCCATCCTACGAGCAGTACTTC
>TRBJ2-7|-|TRBV11-3|TRBD2|15
CASSSSGGRAYEQYF
TGTGCCAGCAGCTCTAGCGGGGGGCGAGCCTACGAGCAGTACTTC
>TRBJ2-1|-|TRBV28|-|16
CASSLSLAGPVNEQFF
TGTGCCAGCAGTTTAAGTTTGGCAGGGCCGGTCAATGAGCAGTTCTTC
>TRBJ2-7|few|TRBV5-6|-|15
CASSPRDNTIYEQYF
TGTGCCAGCAGCCCCCGGGACAACACAATCTACGAGCAGTACTTC
>TRBJ2-1|-|TRBV6-5|TRBD2|14
CASRRKGTSNEQFF
TGTGCCAGCAGACGAAAAGGGACTAGCAATGAGCAGTTCTTC
>TRBJ2-7|few|TRBV9|-|15
CASSALPDRHYEQYF
TGTGCCAGCAGCGCACTTCCTGACAGACACTACGAGCAGTACTTC
>TRBJ2-2|-|TRBV5-5|TRBD2|18
CASSHLLAGNANTGELFF
TGTGCCAGCAGCCACCTCCTAGCGGGTAACGCGAACACCGGGGAGCTGTTTTTT
>TRBJ2-7|-|TRBV6-5|TRBD1|13
CASSFTGDSEQYF
TGTGCCAGCAGTTTCACAGGGGATAGCGAGCAGTACTTC
>TRBJ2-1|-|TRBV4-1|TRBD2|16
CASSQGGSGRALEQFF
TGCGCCAGCAGCCAAGGAGGCAGCGGGAGGGCCCTTGAGCAGTTCTTC
>TRBJ2-2|-|TRBV10-3|-|17
CAISESSGTGNTGELFF
TGTGCCATCAGTGAGTCGAGCGGGACAGGGAACACCGGGGAGCTGTTTTTT
>TRBJ2-3|few|TRBV6-5|-|12
CASNSGADTQYF
TGTGCCAGCAACTCGGGAGCAGATACGCAGTATTTT
>TRBJ1-2|-|TRBV10-3|TRBD1|14
CAIRNTGDEYGYTF
TGTGCCATCAGGAATACAGGGGACGAATATGGCTACACCTTC
>TRBJ2-1|-|TRBV7-9|TRBD1|16
CASSLNHRGPGYEQFF
TGTGCCAGCAGCTTAAACCACAGGGGGCCGGGATATGAGCAGTTCTTC
>TRBJ1-1|-|TRBV7-2|-|13
CASSPGEAERAFF
TGTGCCAGCAGCCCCGGAGAGGCGGAAAGAGCTTTCTTT
>TRBJ2-1|few|TRBV28|-|15
CASMTGAGKRDEQFF
TGTGCCAGCATGACGGGAGCTGGGAAGCGTGATGAGCAGTTCTTC
>TRBJ2-7|-|TRBV6-1|TRBD1|14
CASSVTGGAYEQYF
TGTGCCAGCAGTGTGACAGGGGGTGCCTACGAGCAGTACTTC
>TRBJ2-2|-|TRBV6-5|TRBD2|15
CASGGGSGRAGELFF
TGTGCCAGCGGGGGGGGGAGCGGGAGGGCCGGGGAGCTGTTTTTT
>TRBJ2-7|-|TRBV2|TRBD2|14
CASSEDVTSPKQYF
TGTGCCAGCAGTGAAGATGTGACTAGCCCAAAGCAGTACTTC
>TRBJ1-2|few|TRBV28|-|13
CASRVDMNYGYTF
TGTGCCAGCAGGGTGGACATGAACTATGGCTACACCTTC
>TRBJ1-5|-|TRBV5-6|-|14
CASSSRVSNQPQHF
TGTGCCAGCAGCTCCCGAGTAAGCAATCAGCCCCAGCATTTT
>TRBJ2-6|few|TRBV11-2|-|19
CASTIIRGRVGSGANVLTF
TGTGCCAGCACCATAATTAGGGGCAGGGTAGGCTCTGGGGCCAACGTCCTGACTTTC
>TRBJ2-7|few|TRBV5-4|-|14
CASSLGQSSYEQYF
TGTGCCAGCAGCTTGGGGCAGTCATCTTACGAGCAGTACTTC
>TRBJ1-2|few|TRBV6-5|-|13
CASSYRDNYGYTF
TGTGCCAGCAGTTATCGAGATAACTATGGCTACACCTTC
>TRBJ2-2|-|TRBV7-7|-|13
CASSRGERGELFF
TGTGCTAGCAGCCGCGGGGAACGTGGGGAGCTGTTTTTT
>TRBJ2-3|few|TRBV5-1|TRBD2|18
CASSLGVLGLASTDTQYF
TGCGCCAGCAGCTTGGGAGTTTTGGGACTAGCATCGACAGATACGCAGTATTTT
>TRBJ1-2|few|TRBV11-2|-|13
CASSSTGYYGYTF
TGTGCCAGCAGCTCTACAGGGTACTATGGCTACACCTTC
>TRBJ2-5|-|TRBV28|TRBD2|11
CASGGEETQYF
TGTGCCAGTGGGGGGGAAGAGACCCAGTACTTC